This is a list of T cell receptor beta chains from one sample in a study of T cells in Graves' hyperthyroidism and ophthalmopathy. TCRdb re-analysed the multiplex PCR reads in MiXCR, keeping a single row per CDR3 protein. The data show more than 300,000 distinct CDR3 sequences, about 15% seen once. The material sequenced was blood. These receptors all stem from a woman aged 25 to 39 with Graves' hyperthyroidism that later progressed to Graves' ophthalmopathy. CDR3s include the opening cysteine and the closing phenylalanine or tryptophan. The D gene is left open where the match is weak. Some rows mark clone size as missing; the rest say once, few, many or name a class of expanded clone.

D gene: NA; clone size: many; J gene: TRBJ1-4; V gene: TRBV6-6; CDR3 protein: CASSYSGPEYEKLFF; CDR3 DNA: TGTGCCAGCAGTTACTCAGGCCCAGAGTATGAAAAACTGTTTTTT
D gene: NA; clone size: many; J gene: TRBJ1-1; V gene: TRBV19; CDR3 protein: CASSIVGPGSWHEAFF; CDR3 DNA: TGTGCCAGTAGTATAGTAGGGCCGGGGTCCTGGCATGAAGCTTTCTTT
D gene: NA; clone size: NA; J gene: TRBJ2-7; V gene: TRBV4-1; CDR3 protein: CASSPYITEPYEQYF; CDR3 DNA: TGCGCCAGCAGCCCTTACATAACGGAACCCTACGAGCAGTACTTC
D gene: TRBD2; clone size: NA; J gene: TRBJ2-1; V gene: TRBV19; CDR3 protein: CASRPAGGRGFNEQFF; CDR3 DNA: TGTGCCAGTAGGCCCGCAGGCGGGAGGGGTTTTAATGAGCAGTTCTTC
D gene: NA; clone size: NA; J gene: TRBJ2-6; V gene: TRBV18; CDR3 protein: CASSQRRLTYSGANVLTF; CDR3 DNA: TGTGCCAGCTCACAGAGACGGTTGACCTACTCTGGGGCCAACGTCCTGACTTTC
D gene: NA; clone size: many; J gene: TRBJ2-1; V gene: TRBV2; CDR3 protein: CASREFGTEQFF; CDR3 DNA: TGTGCCAGCAGGGAATTCGGGACGGAGCAGTTCTTC
D gene: NA; clone size: NA; J gene: TRBJ1-1; V gene: TRBV7-9; CDR3 protein: CASVPDSTPEAFF; CDR3 DNA: TGTGCCAGCGTGCCCGACAGCACCCCTGAAGCTTTCTTT
D gene: NA; clone size: many; J gene: TRBJ1-5; V gene: TRBV6-2/TRBV6-3; CDR3 protein: CASSYSFQPQHF; CDR3 DNA: TGTGCCAGCAGTTACAGCTTTCAGCCCCAGCATTTT
D gene: NA; clone size: NA; J gene: TRBJ1-3; V gene: TRBV7-9; CDR3 protein: CASSPYIGNTIYF; CDR3 DNA: TGTGCCAGCAGCCCTTACATAGGAAACACCATATATTTT
D gene: TRBD2; clone size: many; J gene: TRBJ2-2; V gene: TRBV27; CDR3 protein: CASSLSLAFSNTGELFF; CDR3 DNA: TGTGCCAGCAGTTTATCACTAGCGTTTAGTAACACCGGGGAGCTGTTTTTT
D gene: TRBD1; clone size: many; J gene: TRBJ1-5; V gene: TRBV2; CDR3 protein: CASSEAMAGGYQPQHF; CDR3 DNA: TGTGCCAGCAGTGAAGCAATGGCAGGGGGATATCAGCCCCAGCATTTT
D gene: TRBD1; clone size: NA; J gene: TRBJ1-2; V gene: TRBV11-2; CDR3 protein: CASSLAGTANYGYTF; CDR3 DNA: TGTGCCAGCAGCTTAGCCGGGACAGCTAACTATGGCTACACCTTC
D gene: NA; clone size: many; J gene: TRBJ1-4; V gene: TRBV10-3; CDR3 protein: CATGRDLANEKLFF; CDR3 DNA: TGTGCCACCGGGAGGGACCTAGCTAATGAAAAACTGTTTTTT
D gene: NA; clone size: NA; J gene: TRBJ1-5; V gene: TRBV27; CDR3 protein: CASSPLGAIGSKQPQHF; CDR3 DNA: TGTGCCAGCAGTCCCCTCGGGGCCATCGGATCGAAGCAGCCCCAGCATTTT
D gene: NA; clone size: NA; J gene: TRBJ2-7; V gene: TRBV27; CDR3 protein: CASSHSGTYEQYF; CDR3 DNA: TGTGCCAGCAGTCACTCAGGGACCTACGAGCAGTACTTC
D gene: NA; clone size: many; J gene: TRBJ1-1; V gene: TRBV5-1; CDR3 protein: CASSLAGVTEAFF; CDR3 DNA: TGCGCCAGCAGCTTGGCTGGGGTCACTGAAGCTTTCTTT
D gene: NA; clone size: NA; J gene: TRBJ2-1; V gene: TRBV20-1; CDR3 protein: CSARGLPMRDPSSNEQFF; CDR3 DNA: TGCAGTGCTAGAGGTTTACCAATGAGGGATCCTTCCTCCAATGAGCAGTTCTTC
D gene: NA; clone size: many; J gene: TRBJ2-5; V gene: TRBV3-1; CDR3 protein: CASSQEGRMGETQYF; CDR3 DNA: TGTGCCAGCAGCCAAGAAGGGCGGATGGGAGAGACCCAGTACTTC
D gene: NA; clone size: many; J gene: TRBJ2-5; V gene: TRBV7-9; CDR3 protein: CASSSKIRQPWDQETQYF; CDR3 DNA: TGTGCCAGCAGCTCCAAAATCCGACAGCCCTGGGACCAAGAGACCCAGTACTTC
D gene: NA; clone size: few; J gene: TRBJ2-1; V gene: TRBV19; CDR3 protein: CASSIDRLEQFF; CDR3 DNA: TGTGCCAGTAGTATAGATCGGTTAGAGCAGTTCTTC
D gene: NA; clone size: many; J gene: TRBJ2-1; V gene: TRBV5-1; CDR3 protein: CASSRTQGSTSYNEQFF; CDR3 DNA: TGCGCCAGCAGCAGAACACAGGGAAGTACCTCTTACAATGAGCAGTTCTTC
D gene: NA; clone size: many; J gene: TRBJ1-2; V gene: TRBV12-3/TRBV12-4; CDR3 protein: CASNQGGYGYTF; CDR3 DNA: TGTGCCAGCAATCAGGGTGGCTATGGCTACACCTTC
D gene: NA; clone size: NA; J gene: TRBJ2-5; V gene: TRBV9; CDR3 protein: CASSVFGGGSETQYF; CDR3 DNA: TGTGCCAGCAGCGTATTCGGGGGAGGTTCAGAGACCCAGTACTTC
D gene: NA; clone size: many; J gene: TRBJ1-1; V gene: TRBV19; CDR3 protein: CASSIGQGATEAFF; CDR3 DNA: TGTGCCAGTAGTATCGGGCAGGGTGCCACTGAAGCTTTCTTT
D gene: NA; clone size: few; J gene: TRBJ2-7; V gene: TRBV29-1; CDR3 protein: CSVEDQGEQYF; CDR3 DNA: TGCAGCGTTGAAGATCAAGGCGAGCAGTACTTC
D gene: NA; clone size: many; J gene: TRBJ2-2; V gene: TRBV15; CDR3 protein: CATSRVETGPNTGELFF; CDR3 DNA: TGTGCCACCAGCAGGGTTGAGACAGGCCCGAACACCGGGGAGCTGTTTTTT
D gene: TRBD1; clone size: many; J gene: TRBJ2-7; V gene: TRBV3-1; CDR3 protein: CASRAGTGSDEQYF; CDR3 DNA: TGTGCCAGCAGAGCCGGGACAGGGTCGGACGAGCAGTACTTC
D gene: NA; clone size: few; J gene: TRBJ2-7; V gene: TRBV6-1; CDR3 protein: CASSEEARSYEQYF; CDR3 DNA: TGTGCCAGCAGTGAAGAGGCACGGAGCTACGAGCAGTACTTC
D gene: NA; clone size: many; J gene: TRBJ1-6; V gene: TRBV5-1; CDR3 protein: CASSTGQKNSPLHF; CDR3 DNA: TGCGCCAGCAGCACCGGACAGAAGAATTCACCTCTCCACTTT
D gene: NA; clone size: many; J gene: TRBJ2-3; V gene: TRBV19; CDR3 protein: CASSILTSSTDTQYF; CDR3 DNA: TGTGCCAGTAGTATCCTCACATCTAGCACAGATACGCAGTATTTT
D gene: NA; clone size: many; J gene: TRBJ2-1; V gene: TRBV27; CDR3 protein: CASSANYNEQFF; CDR3 DNA: TGTGCCAGCAGTGCGAATTACAATGAGCAGTTCTTC
D gene: NA; clone size: NA; J gene: TRBJ2-3; V gene: TRBV25-1; CDR3 protein: CASSEWRRGNTDTQYF; CDR3 DNA: TGTGCCAGCAGCGAATGGAGAAGGGGGAACACAGATACGCAGTATTTT
D gene: NA; clone size: many; J gene: TRBJ1-5; V gene: TRBV2; CDR3 protein: CASGGRESDFGGNQPQHF; CDR3 DNA: TGTGCCAGCGGGGGCCGGGAATCGGATTTCGGGGGCAATCAGCCCCAGCATTTT
D gene: NA; clone size: many; J gene: TRBJ2-5; V gene: TRBV6-1; CDR3 protein: CASSYRGQLQETQYF; CDR3 DNA: TGTGCCAGCAGTTACCGCGGACAGCTCCAAGAGACCCAGTACTTC
D gene: TRBD1; clone size: few; J gene: TRBJ2-7; V gene: TRBV20-1; CDR3 protein: CSANPLSWDRVRYEQYF; CDR3 DNA: TGCAGTGCTAATCCCCTTTCGTGGGACAGGGTAAGATACGAGCAGTACTTC